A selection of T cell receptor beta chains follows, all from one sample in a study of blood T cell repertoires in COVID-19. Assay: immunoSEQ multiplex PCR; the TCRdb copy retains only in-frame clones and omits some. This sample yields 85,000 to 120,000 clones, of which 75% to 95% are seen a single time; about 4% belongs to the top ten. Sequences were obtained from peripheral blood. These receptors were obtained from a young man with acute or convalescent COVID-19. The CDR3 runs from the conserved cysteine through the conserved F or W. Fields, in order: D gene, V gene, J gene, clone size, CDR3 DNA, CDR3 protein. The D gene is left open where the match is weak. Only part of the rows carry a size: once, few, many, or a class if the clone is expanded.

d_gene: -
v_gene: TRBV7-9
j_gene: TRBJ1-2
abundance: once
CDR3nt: TGTGCCAGCAGCACCAACACAGGGTTCGTCTGGGGCTACACCTTC
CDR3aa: CASSTNTGFVWGYTF

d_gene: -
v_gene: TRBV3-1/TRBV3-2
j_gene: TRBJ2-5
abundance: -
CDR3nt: TGTGCCAGCACCCCTGAGTCGACAGTGTACCAAGAGACCCAGTACTTC
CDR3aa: CASTPESTVYQETQYF

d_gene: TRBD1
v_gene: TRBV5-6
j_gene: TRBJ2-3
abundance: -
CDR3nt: TGTGCCAGCAGGCGACAGGGTACAGATACGCAGTATTTT
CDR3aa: CASRRQGTDTQYF

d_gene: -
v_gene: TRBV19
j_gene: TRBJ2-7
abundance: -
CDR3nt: TGTGCCAGTAGTGGCGACAGCTTTTCCCGCGAGCAGTACTTC
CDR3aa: CASSGDSFSREQYF

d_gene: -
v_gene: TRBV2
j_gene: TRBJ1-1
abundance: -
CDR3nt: TGTGCCAGCACCCTTCAGGGGCTACACACTGAAGCTTTCTTT
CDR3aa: CASTLQGLHTEAFF

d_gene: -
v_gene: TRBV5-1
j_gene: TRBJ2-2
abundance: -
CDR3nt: TGCGCCAGCAGCTTTGACAGCACCGGGGAGCTGTTTTTT
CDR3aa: CASSFDSTGELFF

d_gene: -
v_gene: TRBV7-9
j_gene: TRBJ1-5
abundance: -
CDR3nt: TGTGCCAGCAGCTTAGAGGACCGGGAGTTTGGCAATCAGCCCCAGCATTTT
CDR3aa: CASSLEDREFGNQPQHF

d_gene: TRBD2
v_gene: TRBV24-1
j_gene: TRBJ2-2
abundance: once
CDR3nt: TGTGCCACCAGTGACCCTAGCGGTGCAGGGGGGGAGCTGTTTTTT
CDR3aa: CATSDPSGAGGELFF

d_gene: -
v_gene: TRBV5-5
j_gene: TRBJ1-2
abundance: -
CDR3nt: TGTGCCAGCAGCTGGGCCGCTAACTATGGCTACACCTTC
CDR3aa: CASSWAANYGYTF

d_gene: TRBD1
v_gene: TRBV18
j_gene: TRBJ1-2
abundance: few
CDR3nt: TGTGCCAGCTCACCACTCCCTGACAGGGACTATGGCTACACCTTC
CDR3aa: CASSPLPDRDYGYTF

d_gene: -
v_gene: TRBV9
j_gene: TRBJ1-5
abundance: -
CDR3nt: TGTGCCAGCAGCGGACAGCTCAATCAGCCCCAGCATTTT
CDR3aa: CASSGQLNQPQHF

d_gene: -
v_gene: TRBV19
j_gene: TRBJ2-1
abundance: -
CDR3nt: TGTGCCAGTAGTATCCCCCCCCGAGGAGGCTCCTACAATGAGCAGTTCTTC
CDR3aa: CASSIPPRGGSYNEQFF

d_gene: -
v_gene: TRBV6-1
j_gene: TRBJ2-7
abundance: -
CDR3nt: TGTGCCAGCAGTGACCAGTTGGAGCAGTACTTC
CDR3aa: CASSDQLEQYF

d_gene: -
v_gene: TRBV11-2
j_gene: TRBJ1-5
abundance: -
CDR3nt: TGTGCCAGCAGCACCGGTAGGGAGACCCAGCATTTT
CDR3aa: CASSTGRETQHF

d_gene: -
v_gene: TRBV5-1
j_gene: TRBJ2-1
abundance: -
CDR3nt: TGCGCCAGCAGCTTGATTAGGGCAGGGGACCATAATGAGCAGTTCTTC
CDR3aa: CASSLIRAGDHNEQFF

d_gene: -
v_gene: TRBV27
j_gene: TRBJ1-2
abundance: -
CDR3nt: TGTGCCAGCAGTTTAGGAGGGGCGGGTGGCTACACCTTC
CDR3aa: CASSLGGAGGYTF

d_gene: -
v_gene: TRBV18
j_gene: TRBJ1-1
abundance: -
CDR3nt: TGTGCCAGCTCACCTCTGGACAGTGCAGCTTTCTTT
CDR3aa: CASSPLDSAAFF

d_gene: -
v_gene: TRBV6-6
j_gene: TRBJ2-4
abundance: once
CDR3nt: TGTGCCAGCAGTGCCCAGGGGAGGGGCATTCAGTACTTC
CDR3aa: CASSAQGRGIQYF

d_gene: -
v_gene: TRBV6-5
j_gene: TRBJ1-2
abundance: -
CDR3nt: TGTGCCACTCGGGGGTTGATAGCCTATGGCTACACCTTC
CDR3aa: CATRGLIAYGYTF

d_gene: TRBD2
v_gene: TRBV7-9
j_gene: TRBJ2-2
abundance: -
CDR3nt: TGTGCCAGCAGCGACCTAGTGGCGGGAGGGAACACCGGGGAGCTGTTTTTT
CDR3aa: CASSDLVAGGNTGELFF

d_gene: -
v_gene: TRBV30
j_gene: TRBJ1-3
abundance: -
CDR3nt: TGTGCCTCCTCGGGGGAGATTGGAAACACCATATATTTT
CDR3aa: CASSGEIGNTIYF

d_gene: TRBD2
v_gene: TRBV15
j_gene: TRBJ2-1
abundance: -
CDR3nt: TGTGCCACCAGCAGAGACCCGACTAGCCTTGAGCAGTTCTTC
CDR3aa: CATSRDPTSLEQFF